Listed here are 31 T cell receptor beta chains from one sample, sequenced in a study of cytomegalovirus exposure and HLA in healthy donors. The PCR ran on 60 Vbeta and 13 Jbeta primers. Data came from immunoSEQ multiplex PCR; TCRdb stores just in-frame clones and leaves some out. The table lists fewer than 250,000 clones, approximately 80% of them singletons, with about 3.1% in the top ten. The sample was PBMCs. The receptors shown here come from a man aged 25 to 40 in good health and CMV-seronegative.

V and J are TRBV27 and TRBJ2-7, with a tentative D call TRBD2 (7 bases). The germline CDR1 and CDR2 sequences are MNHEY and SMNVEV (reference sequence). V was trimmed by 2 bases and J by 9 bases, leaving 14 bases between them. The CDR3 length is 13 residues. CDR3 amino acids: CASSLRGGRGQYF. CDR3 DNA: TGTGCCAGCAGTTTAAGGGGGGGCCGGGGGCAGTACTTC.

The genes are TRBV27 and TRBJ2-1, with D unresolved. Germline V gives CDR1 MNHEY, CDR2 SMNVEV (reference sequence). The ends were cut back, 6 bases at V and 1 base at J, with 13 bases in the middle. The CDR3 loop spans 15 amino acids. The CDR3 sequence: CASSPYSLSYNEQFF. In DNA form, the CDR3 reads TGTGCCAGCAGCCCTTATTCTCTGTCCTACAATGAGCAGTTCTTC.

V usage is TRBV2 and J usage is TRBJ1-5; 9 bases fit TRBD1. The CDR3 covers 14 residues. Germline CDR1 reads SNHLY; CDR2 reads FYNNEI. J was trimmed by 6 bases and V by 6 bases; bases with no gene match: 6. CDR3 residues: CASSRDRVSQPQHF. Written as DNA, the CDR3 is TGTGCCAGCAGCCGGGACAGGGTATCTCAGCCCCAGCATTTT.

The DNA of the CDR3 is TGTGCCAGCCAAGAACGCAGGTTCCAACACGAGAAAGAGACCCAGTACTTC. Its translation: CASQERRFQHEKETQYF. This rearrangement joins TRBV7-6 to TRBJ2-5, with D unresolved. Germline lookup yields CDR1 SGHVS and CDR2 FNYEAQ. V was cut by 8 bases and J by 3 bases, with 25 bases left in between. The CDR3 has 17 residues.

The chain employs TRBV5-1 and TRBJ2-1, with D tentatively TRBD1 (5 bases). Trimming took 1 base from V and 8 from J, leaving 13 bases between them. Germline CDR1 and CDR2: SGHRS and YFSETQ. The CDR3 length is 14 residues. Here the CDR3 DNA reads TGCGCCAGCAGCTTGACACCTTGGGGCGATGAGCAGTTCTTC. This sequence encodes CASSLTPWGDEQFF. Drawing the rest from reference TRBV5-1 and TRBJ2-1, the complete variable domain is KAGVTQTPRYLIKTRGQQVTLSCSPISGHRSVSWYQQTPGQGLQFLFEYFSETQRNKGNFPGRFSGRQFSNSRSEMNVSTLELGDSALYLCASSLTPWGDEQFFGPGTRLTVL.

The J gene is TRBJ2-7, the V gene TRBV10-3, with TRBD2 matching 7 bases. V was clipped by 3 bases and J by 2 bases; unmatched bases: 7. CDR1 and CDR2 (germline): ENHRY, SYGVKD. The CDR3 spans 15 residues. This chain's CDR3 is CAISDGSGLAYEQYF. CDR3 in DNA: TGTGCCATCAGTGACGGTAGCGGGTTGGCCTACGAGCAGTACTTC.

The chain couples TRBV5-6 to TRBJ2-5; the match to TRBD1 covers 7 bases. The CDR3 totals 13 residues. V lost 4 bases to trimming and J lost 2 bases; unmatched junction nucleotides: 2. Germline V gene sequence: CDR1 SGHDT, CDR2 YYEEEE. The CDR3 here is CASSGDRQETQYF. The CDR3 coding sequence is TGTGCCAGCAGCGGGGACAGACAAGAGACCCAGTACTTC.

The chain links TRBV10-3 to TRBJ1-2, with TRBD1 matching over 8 bases. The germline gives CDR1 ENHRY, CDR2 SYGVKD. V was pared by 10 bases and J by 6 bases, with 7 bases of the junction left unmatched. The CDR3 extends over 12 amino acids. The CDR3 DNA reads TGTGCCACATCCGGGACAGGTGATGGCTACACCTTC. This encodes CATSGTGDGYTF.

The chain carries TRBV2 and TRBJ2-1; 8 bases align to TRBD2. CDR3 size: 16 residues. From germline, CDR1 is SNHLY and CDR2 FYNNEI. After removal of 5 bases from V and 6 bases from J, the junction contained 12 bases not matched to a gene. The CDR3 region has the DNA TGTGCCAGCAGTTCCCTCTTAGCGGGGTCTTCCAATGAGCAGTTCTTC. Translated: CASSSLLAGSSNEQFF.

This clone occurred a few times. The rearrangement joins TRBV18 to TRBJ1-2; 7 positions match TRBD1. V shed 3 bases, J shed 8 bases, and the junction held 12 bases outside the gene matches. CDR1 is KGHSH and CDR2 is LQKENI in the germline V gene. The CDR3 has 15 residues. The CDR3 DNA sequence: TGTGCCAGCTCACCCCGGGGAGAGGGGGCGAAAGGCTACACCTTC. Protein: CASSPRGEGAKGYTF.

The chain carries TRBV4-1 and TRBJ1-2; D is possibly TRBD1 (5 bases). Trimming removed 4 bases at V and 6 bases at J, with 18 bases between. Germline CDR1 and CDR2: MGHRA and YSYEKL. The CDR3 is made up of 15 amino acids. CDR3 amino acids: CASSPNWGGDDGYTF. CDR3 DNA: TGCGCCAGCAGCCCCAACTGGGGGGGAGATGATGGCTACACCTTC.

This clone came up once. The chain has TRBV7-3 and TRBJ2-2; 8 nucleotides align to TRBD1. CDR1 is SGHTA, CDR2 FQGTGA, per germline. V was clipped by 5 bases and J by 1 base; unmatched bases: 6. This CDR3 comprises 16 residues. The CDR3 is CASSQGTGMNTGELFF. DNA for the CDR3: TGTGCCAGCAGCCAAGGGACAGGAATGAACACCGGGGAGCTGTTTTTT.

This clone occurred a few times. The chain joins TRBV21-1 to TRBJ1-1. TRBV21-1 is shown as a pseudogene. The CDR3 runs to 13 residues. CDR3 DNA sequence: TGTGCCAGCAGCAAAGGTAGCAGCACTGAAGCTTTCTTT. Its translation is CASSKGSSTEAFF.

This clone appeared a single time. This chain links TRBV7-2 with TRBJ2-3; D is ambiguous. V dropped 5 bases and J dropped 2 bases, with 5 bases sitting between them. Per germline, CDR1 SGHTA and CDR2 FQGNSA. CDR3 size: 12 residues. The CDR3 region has the DNA TGTGCCAGCAGCGGCACCACAGATACGCAGTATTTT. Its translation is CASSGTTDTQYF.

The V and J genes are TRBV6-5 and TRBJ2-3; a possible D gene is TRBD1 (5 bases). V lost 2 bases to trimming and J lost 4 bases, with 13 bases between them. The germline gives CDR1 MNHEY, CDR2 SVGAGI. This CDR3 contains 15 residues. The CDR3 loop is CASSYGQGVADTQYF. DNA of the CDR3: TGTGCCAGCAGTTACGGGCAGGGCGTAGCAGATACGCAGTATTTT.

The chain employs TRBV28 and TRBJ2-7, with 7 bases fitting TRBD1. The length of the CDR3 is 13 residues. Looked up from germline, CDR1 is MDHEN and CDR2 is SYDVKM. The V and J ends lost 5 bases and 7 bases, in that order; junction bases with no gene match: 8. The chain's CDR3 is CASSRQGRDEQYF. Here the CDR3 DNA reads TGTGCCAGCAGTAGACAGGGACGAGATGAGCAGTACTTC. Filled out from reference TRBV28 and TRBJ2-7, the complete variable domain reads DVKVTQSSRYLVKRTGEKVFLECVQDMDHENMFWYRQDPGLGLRLIYFSYDVKMKEKGDIPEGYSVSREKKERFSLILESASTNQTSMYLCASSRQGRDEQYFGPGTRLTVT.

V and J are TRBV10-2 and TRBJ1-5; 11 nucleotides agree with TRBD1. Losses at the gene ends were 6 bases for V and 5 bases for J; bases not matched to a gene: 6. There are 15 residues in the CDR3. CDR1 and CDR2 from the germline V gene are WSHSY and SAAADI. The CDR3 DNA is TGCGCCAGCAGATTGGACAGGGGGCTGGATCAGCCCCAGCATTTT. Translating gives CASRLDRGLDQPQHF.

The rearrangement uses TRBV29-1 and TRBJ2-7; TRBD1 is a possible D gene (6 bases). There are 14 residues in the CDR3. Germline-derived CDR1 and CDR2 are SQVTM and ANQGSEA. Deletions cut 6 bases from V and 1 base from J, with 16 bases between. The CDR3 reads CSVPGRTGSYEQYF. The CDR3 DNA sequence: TGCAGCGTACCCGGGCGTACAGGGTCCTACGAGCAGTACTTC.

The rearrangement joins TRBV4-1 to TRBJ1-2; 11 positions agree with TRBD1. Per the germline V gene, CDR1 is MGHRA and CDR2 is YSYEKL. Germline trimming cut 3 bases from V and 3 bases from J; bases unmatched to any gene: 12. The CDR3 spans 18 residues. CDR3 amino acids: CASSQARDRGDFDYGYTF. CDR3 bases: TGCGCCAGCAGCCAGGCCCGGGACAGGGGGGACTTTGACTATGGCTACACCTTC.

The genes are TRBV27 and TRBJ1-6; maybe TRBD1 (5 bases). Trimming took off 3 bases at V and 11 bases at J, with 11 bases between the two ends. This CDR3 has 13 residues. Germline values: CDR1 MNHEY, CDR2 SMNVEV (reference sequence). The CDR3 DNA reads as TGTGCCAGCAGTTTTGGAACAGGTCCACCCCTCCACTTT. This encodes CASSFGTGPPLHF.

In this sample, this clone turned up once. The V gene is TRBV4-1, the J gene TRBJ2-5; the D gene is possibly TRBD1 (5 bases). The DNA end is more similar to TRBJ2-7, so the J call may be wrong. Per germline, CDR1 MGHRA and CDR2 YSYEKL. The CDR3 is 14 amino acids. DNA for the CDR3: TGCGCCAGCAGCCAAGAGGGAAAGGGGCTCGAGCAGTACTTC. It translates to CASSQEGKGLEQYF.

The DNA for the CDR3 is TGCGCCAGCAGCTTGGTCCCGGGTAACTATGGCTACACCTTC. This gives the protein CASSLVPGNYGYTF. V and J are TRBV5-1 and TRBJ1-2; D gene uncertain. Germline loops: CDR1 SGHRS, CDR2 YFSETQ. Trimming shortened V by 0 bases and J by 1 base, and 7 bases separated the two germline ends. This CDR3 contains 14 residues.

V gene TRBV7-9 combines with J gene TRBJ2-5; no definite D call. The CDR3 has 14 amino acids. V lost 0 bases, J lost 5 bases, and 10 bases lay in between. The germline CDR1 and CDR2 sequences are SEHNR and FQNEAQ (reference sequence). As DNA, the CDR3 is TGTGCCAGCAGCTTAGCGGCGGCTACCGAGACCCAGTACTTC. Its translation is CASSLAAATETQYF.

V is TRBV7-8 and J is TRBJ2-5; 9 bases line up with TRBD2. V was clipped by 5 bases and J by 0 bases; unmatched bases: 7. The CDR3 consists of 16 residues. The germline V gene encodes CDR1 SGHVS and CDR2 FQNEAQ. The DNA for the CDR3 is TGTGCCAGCAGCAGTGGACTAGCGCGAGACCAAGAGACCCAGTACTTC. Its translation is CASSSGLARDQETQYF.

The chain links TRBV29-1 to TRBJ2-5; TRBD2 aligns across 13 bases. There are 15 residues in the CDR3. Germline CDR1 SQVTM, CDR2 ANQGSEA. The junction had 5 bases not matched to a gene; V was cut back by 4 bases and J by 3 bases. As DNA, the CDR3 is TGCAGCGTTGTGCCGGGGACTAGCGGGGAAGAGACCCAGTACTTC. This translates into CSVVPGTSGEETQYF. Filled out from reference TRBV29-1 and TRBJ2-5, the complete variable domain reads SAVISQKPSRDICQRGTSLTIQCQVDSQVTMMFWYRQQPGQSLTLIATANQGSEATYESGFVIDKFPISRPNLTFSTLTVSNMSPEDSSIYLCSVVPGTSGEETQYFGPGTRLLVL.

This clone was observed a single time. V usage is TRBV5-6 and J usage is TRBJ1-5; TRBD1 matches 8 bases. J lost 0 bases, V lost 4 bases, and 6 bases had no gene match. Germline CDR1 and CDR2: SGHDT and YYEEEE. CDR3 length: 16 residues. The CDR3 sequence is CASSLWDRSSNQPQHF. The CDR3 DNA is TGTGCCAGCAGCCTATGGGACAGGAGTAGCAATCAGCCCCAGCATTTT.

Of note for this clone: The germline gene is not matched at one end of the junction; a read error may be the cause. The V and J genes are TRBV19 and TRBJ2-6, with D perhaps TRBD1 (5 bases). The CDR3 spans 13 residues. Germline V CDR1 and CDR2: LNHDA, SQIVND (reference sequence). The CDR3 DNA reads TGTGCCAGTAGTCCATCTGGGGCCAGCGTCCTGACTTTC. It yields the protein CASSPSGASVLTF. Combining the CDR3 with reference TRBV19 and TRBJ2-6 gives the whole variable domain DGGITQSPKYLFRKEGQNVTLSCEQNLNHDAMYWYRQDPGQGLRLIYYSQIVNDFQKGDIAEGYSVSREKKESFPLTVTSAQKNPTAFYLCASSPSGASVLTFGAGSRLTVL.

The chain combines TRBV9 with TRBJ1-3; TRBD1 matches at 7 bases. V shed 2 bases, J shed 0 bases, and the junction held 8 bases outside the gene matches. Germline assignment: CDR1 SGDLS and CDR2 YYNGEE. The CDR3 length is 17 residues. CDR3 residues: CASSVSTGASSGNTIYF. The CDR3 nucleotides are TGTGCCAGCAGCGTCTCCACAGGGGCCTCCTCTGGAAACACCATATATTTT. Supplemented by reference TRBV9 and TRBJ1-3, the full variable domain reads DSGVTQTPKHLITATGQRVTLRCSPRSGDLSVYWYQQSLDQGLQFLIQYYNGEERAKGNILERFSAQQFPDLHSELNLSSLELGDSALYFCASSVSTGASSGNTIYFGEGSWLTVV.

The chain combines TRBV19 with TRBJ2-7, with a weak D call TRBD1 (6 bases). CDR1 is LNHDA, CDR2 SQIVND, per germline (reference sequence). With 7 bases removed from V and 0 bases from J, the gap between germline ends came to 10 bases. This CDR3 region has 13 residues. CDR3 in amino acids: CASTPTGSYEQYF. CDR3 nucleotide sequence: TGTGCCAGTACCCCGACAGGCTCCTACGAGCAGTACTTC.

CDR3 sequence: CASSVERHGSYEQYF. CDR3 nucleotide sequence: TGTGCCAGCAGCGTAGAGAGACATGGGTCCTACGAGCAGTACTTC. The chain employs TRBV9 and TRBJ2-7, with D hard to call. Germline V CDR1 and CDR2: SGDLS, YYNGEE. V shed 0 bases and J shed 1 base, with 11 bases lying between them. This CDR3 is built from 15 residues. Together with reference TRBV9 and TRBJ2-7, the CDR3 gives the full variable domain: DSGVTQTPKHLITATGQRVTLRCSPRSGDLSVYWYQQSLDQGLQFLIQYYNGEERAKGNILERFSAQQFPDLHSELNLSSLELGDSALYFCASSVERHGSYEQYFGPGTRLTVT.

V gene TRBV19 combines with J gene TRBJ1-4; D is perhaps TRBD1 (6 bases). The CDR3 spans 12 residues. Deletions cut 6 bases from V and 8 bases from J, with 10 bases between. The V gene's germline CDR1 is LNHDA and CDR2 SQIVND (reference sequence). The CDR3 region is CASSPGAEKLFF. Written as DNA, the CDR3 is TGTGCCAGTAGCCCAGGGGCGGAAAAACTGTTTTTT.